This TCR beta chain was recorded in a study of technical replicates of blood from a handful of donors. V lost 0 bases to trimming and J lost 0 bases, with 21 bases between them. Germline V gives CDR1 LGHNA, CDR2 YSLEER. The length of the CDR3 is 19 residues. The repertoire was sequenced with immunoSEQ multiplex PCR; TCRdb's copy has only in-frame clones and lacks some. The repertoire holds some 84,000 clones, with 91% as singletons. The sequenced sample was T cells isolated from PBMCs. The TCR sequence derives from a human donor in good health. The rearrangement uses TRBV4-3 and TRBJ2-7; possibly TRBD1 for D (6 bases). The CDR3, as DNA: TGCGCCAGCAGCCAAGACGGGCCCTTCAACAGGGCCCACTCCTACGAGCAGTACTTC. Its translation is CASSQDGPFNRAHSYEQYF.